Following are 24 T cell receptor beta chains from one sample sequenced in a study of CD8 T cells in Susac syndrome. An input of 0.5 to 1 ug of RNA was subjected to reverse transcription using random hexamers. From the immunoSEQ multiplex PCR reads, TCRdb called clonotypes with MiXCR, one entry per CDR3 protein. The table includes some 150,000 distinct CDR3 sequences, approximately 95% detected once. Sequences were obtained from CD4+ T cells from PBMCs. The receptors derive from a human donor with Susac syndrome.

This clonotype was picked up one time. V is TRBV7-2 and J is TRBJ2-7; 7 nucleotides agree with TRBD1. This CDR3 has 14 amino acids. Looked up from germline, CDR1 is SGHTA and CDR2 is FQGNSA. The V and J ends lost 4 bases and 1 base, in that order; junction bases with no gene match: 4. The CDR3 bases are TGTGCCAGCAGCTCACGGACAGGTTCCTACGAGCAGTACTTC. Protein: CASSSRTGSYEQYF.

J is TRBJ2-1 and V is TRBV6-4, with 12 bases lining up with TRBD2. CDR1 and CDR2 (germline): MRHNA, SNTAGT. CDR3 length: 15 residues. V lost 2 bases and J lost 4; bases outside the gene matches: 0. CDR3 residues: CASSDGTSGYNEQFF. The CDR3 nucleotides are TGTGCCAGCAGTGACGGGACTAGCGGGTACAATGAGCAGTTCTTC.

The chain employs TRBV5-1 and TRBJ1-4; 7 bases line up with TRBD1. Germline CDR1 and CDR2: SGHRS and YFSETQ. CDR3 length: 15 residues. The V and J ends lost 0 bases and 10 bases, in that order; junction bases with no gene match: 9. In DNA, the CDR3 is TGCGCCAGCAGCTTGGGGGACAGCTCCAGTGGAAAACTGTTTTTT. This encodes CASSLGDSSSGKLFF. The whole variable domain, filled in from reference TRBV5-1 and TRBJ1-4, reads KAGVTQTPRYLIKTRGQQVTLSCSPISGHRSVSWYQQTPGQGLQFLFEYFSETQRNKGNFPGRFSGRQFSNSRSEMNVSTLELGDSALYLCASSLGDSSSGKLFFGSGTQLSVL.

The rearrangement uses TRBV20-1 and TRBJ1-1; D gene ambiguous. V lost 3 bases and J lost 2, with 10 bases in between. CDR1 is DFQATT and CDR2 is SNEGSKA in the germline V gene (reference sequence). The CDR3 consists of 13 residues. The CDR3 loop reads CSASSEGNTEAFF. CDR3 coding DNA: TGCAGTGCTAGTTCCGAGGGAAACACTGAAGCTTTCTTT.

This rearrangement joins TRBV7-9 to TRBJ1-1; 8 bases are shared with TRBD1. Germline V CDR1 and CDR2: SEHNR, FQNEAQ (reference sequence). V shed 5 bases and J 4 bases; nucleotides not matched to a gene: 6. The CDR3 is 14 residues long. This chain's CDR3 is CASSRTGRGTEAFF. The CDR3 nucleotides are TGTGCCAGCAGCCGGACAGGGAGGGGCACTGAAGCTTTCTTT.

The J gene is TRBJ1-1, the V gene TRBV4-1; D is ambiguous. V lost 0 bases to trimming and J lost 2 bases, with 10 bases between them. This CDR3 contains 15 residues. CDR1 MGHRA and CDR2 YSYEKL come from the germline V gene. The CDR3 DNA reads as TGCGCCAGCAGCCAAGAGTCGTCAGATAACACTGAAGCTTTCTTT. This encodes CASSQESSDNTEAFF.

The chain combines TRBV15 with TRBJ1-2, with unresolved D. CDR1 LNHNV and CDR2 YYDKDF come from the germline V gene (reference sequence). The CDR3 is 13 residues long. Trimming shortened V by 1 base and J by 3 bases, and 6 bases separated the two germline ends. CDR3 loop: CATSRGIDYGYTF. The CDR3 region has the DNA TGTGCCACCAGCAGAGGTATCGACTATGGCTACACCTTC. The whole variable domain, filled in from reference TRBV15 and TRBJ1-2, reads DAMVIQNPRYQVTQFGKPVTLSCSQTLNHNVMYWYQQKSSQAPKLLFHYYDKDFNNEADTPDNFQSRRPNTSFCFLDIRSPGLGDTAMYLCATSRGIDYGYTFGSGTRLTVV.

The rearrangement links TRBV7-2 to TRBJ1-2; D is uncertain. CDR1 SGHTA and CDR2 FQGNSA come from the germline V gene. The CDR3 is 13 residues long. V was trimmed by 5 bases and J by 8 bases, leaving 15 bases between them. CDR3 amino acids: CASSPTSSGGYTF. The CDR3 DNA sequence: TGTGCCAGCAGCCCGACCTCTTCTGGGGGCTACACCTTC.

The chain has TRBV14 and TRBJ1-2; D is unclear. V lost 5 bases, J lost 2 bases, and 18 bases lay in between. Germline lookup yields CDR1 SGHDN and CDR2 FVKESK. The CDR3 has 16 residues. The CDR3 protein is CASSTRSPRGNYGYTF. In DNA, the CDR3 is TGTGCCAGCAGCACCCGTAGTCCCCGGGGAAACTATGGCTACACCTTC.

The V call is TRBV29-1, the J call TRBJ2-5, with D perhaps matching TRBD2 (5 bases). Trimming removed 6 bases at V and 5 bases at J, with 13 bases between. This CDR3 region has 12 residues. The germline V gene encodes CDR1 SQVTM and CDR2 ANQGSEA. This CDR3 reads CSVAGGGETQYF. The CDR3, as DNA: TGCAGCGTCGCCGGAGGCGGGGAGACCCAGTACTTC.

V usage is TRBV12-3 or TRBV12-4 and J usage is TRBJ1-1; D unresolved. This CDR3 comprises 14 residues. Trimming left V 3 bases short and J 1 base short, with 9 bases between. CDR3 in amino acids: CASSFGHQNTEAFF. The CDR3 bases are TGTGCCAGCAGTTTCGGGCACCAGAACACTGAAGCTTTCTTT.

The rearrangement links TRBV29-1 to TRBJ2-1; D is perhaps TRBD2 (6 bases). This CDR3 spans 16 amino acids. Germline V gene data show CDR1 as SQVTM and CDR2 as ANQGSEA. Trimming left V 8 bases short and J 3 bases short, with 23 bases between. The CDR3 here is CSIVTGVSARYNEQFF. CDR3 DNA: TGCAGCATCGTCACGGGAGTCTCAGCCCGCTACAATGAGCAGTTCTTC.

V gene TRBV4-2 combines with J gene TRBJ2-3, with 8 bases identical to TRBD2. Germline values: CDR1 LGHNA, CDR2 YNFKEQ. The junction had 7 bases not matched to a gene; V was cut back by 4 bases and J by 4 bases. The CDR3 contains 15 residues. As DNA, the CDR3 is TGTGCCAGCAGCCCCACAGTCGGGGGGGCAGATACGCAGTATTTT. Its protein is CASSPTVGGADTQYF.

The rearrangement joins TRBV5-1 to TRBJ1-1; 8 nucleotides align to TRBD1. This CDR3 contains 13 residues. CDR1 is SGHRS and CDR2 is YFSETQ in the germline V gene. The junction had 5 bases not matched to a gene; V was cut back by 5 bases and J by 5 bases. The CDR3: CASRQGALTEAFF. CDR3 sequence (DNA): TGCGCCAGCAGGCAGGGGGCTTTAACTGAAGCTTTCTTT.

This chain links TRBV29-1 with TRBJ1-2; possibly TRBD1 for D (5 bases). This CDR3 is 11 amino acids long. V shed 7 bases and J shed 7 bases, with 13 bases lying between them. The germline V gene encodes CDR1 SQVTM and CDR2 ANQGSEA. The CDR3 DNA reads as TGCAGCGGCCTACAGGTCACTGGCTACACCTTC. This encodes CSGLQVTGYTF.

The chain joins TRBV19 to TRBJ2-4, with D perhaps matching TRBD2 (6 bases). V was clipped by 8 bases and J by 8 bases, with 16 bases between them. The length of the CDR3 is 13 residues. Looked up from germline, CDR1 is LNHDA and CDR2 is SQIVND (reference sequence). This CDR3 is CASGTARRDIQYF. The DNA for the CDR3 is TGTGCCAGTGGGACTGCGAGGAGGGACATTCAGTACTTC.

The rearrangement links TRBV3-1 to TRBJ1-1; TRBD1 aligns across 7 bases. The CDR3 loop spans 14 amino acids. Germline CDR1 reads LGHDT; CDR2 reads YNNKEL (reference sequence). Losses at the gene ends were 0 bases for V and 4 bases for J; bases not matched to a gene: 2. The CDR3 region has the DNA TGTGCCAGCAGCCAAGACGACAGGGCCACTGAAGCTTTCTTT. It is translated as CASSQDDRATEAFF.

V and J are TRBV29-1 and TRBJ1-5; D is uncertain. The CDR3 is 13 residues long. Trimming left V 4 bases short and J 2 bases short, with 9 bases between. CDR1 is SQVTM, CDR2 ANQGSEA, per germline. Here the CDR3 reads CSVVVAGNQPQHF. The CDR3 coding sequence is TGCAGCGTTGTGGTGGCCGGCAATCAGCCCCAGCATTTT.

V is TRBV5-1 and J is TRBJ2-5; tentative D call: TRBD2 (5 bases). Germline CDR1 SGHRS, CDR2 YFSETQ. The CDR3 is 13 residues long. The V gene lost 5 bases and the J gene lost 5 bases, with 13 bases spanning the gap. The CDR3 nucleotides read TGCGCCAGCAGTTTAGGCGGCGGGGAGACCCAGTACTTC. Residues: CASSLGGGETQYF.

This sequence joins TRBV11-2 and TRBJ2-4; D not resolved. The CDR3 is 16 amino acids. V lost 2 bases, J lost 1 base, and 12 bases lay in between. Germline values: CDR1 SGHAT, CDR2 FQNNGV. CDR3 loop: CASSLRLGYAKNIQYF. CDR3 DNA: TGTGCCAGCAGCTTAAGGCTGGGCTATGCCAAAAACATTCAGTACTTC.

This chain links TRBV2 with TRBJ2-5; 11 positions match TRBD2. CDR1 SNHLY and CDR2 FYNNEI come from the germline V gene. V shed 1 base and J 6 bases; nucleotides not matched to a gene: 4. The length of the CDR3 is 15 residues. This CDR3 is CASSEGLAGGKTQYF. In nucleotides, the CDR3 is TGTGCCAGCAGTGAAGGGCTAGCGGGGGGCAAGACCCAGTACTTC.

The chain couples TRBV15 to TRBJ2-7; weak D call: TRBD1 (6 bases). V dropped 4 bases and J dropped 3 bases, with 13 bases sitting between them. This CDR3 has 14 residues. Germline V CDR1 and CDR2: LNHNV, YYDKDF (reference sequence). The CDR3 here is CATSNEGDFYEQYF. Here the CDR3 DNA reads TGTGCCACCAGCAATGAGGGGGATTTCTACGAGCAGTACTTC.

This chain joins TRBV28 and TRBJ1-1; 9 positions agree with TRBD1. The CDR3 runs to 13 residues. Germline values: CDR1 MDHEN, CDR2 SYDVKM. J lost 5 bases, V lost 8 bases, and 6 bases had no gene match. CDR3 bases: TGTGCCAGCCTCAACAGGGGGCAAACTGAAGCTTTCTTT. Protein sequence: CASLNRGQTEAFF.

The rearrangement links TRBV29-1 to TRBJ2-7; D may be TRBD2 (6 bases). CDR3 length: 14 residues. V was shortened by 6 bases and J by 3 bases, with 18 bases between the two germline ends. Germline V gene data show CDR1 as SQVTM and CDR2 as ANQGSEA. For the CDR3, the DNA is TGCAGCGTACAATTAACGGGAGTTAACTACGAGCAGTACTTC. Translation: CSVQLTGVNYEQYF.